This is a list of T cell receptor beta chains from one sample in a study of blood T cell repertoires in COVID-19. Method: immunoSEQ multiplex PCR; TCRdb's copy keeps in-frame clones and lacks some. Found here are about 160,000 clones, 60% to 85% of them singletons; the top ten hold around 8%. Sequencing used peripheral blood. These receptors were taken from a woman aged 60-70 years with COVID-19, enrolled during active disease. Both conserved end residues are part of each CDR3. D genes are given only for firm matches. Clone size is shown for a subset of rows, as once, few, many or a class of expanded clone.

CASRKEGGGAKTDTQYF | TGTGCCAGCAGAAAGGAAGGCGGGGGGGCCAAGACAGATACGCAGTATTTT | TRBJ2-3 | TRBV21-1 | . | 17 | .
CASSTGQGAGGYTF | TGTGCCAGCTCCACGGGACAGGGGGCCGGGGGCTACACCTTC | TRBJ1-2 | TRBV18 | TRBD1 | 14 | .
CASSRTVSGEKLFF | TGTGCCAGCAGCCGGACAGTCTCGGGGGAAAAACTGTTTTTT | TRBJ1-4 | TRBV6-5 | . | 14 | many
CSASRTGELFF | TGCAGTGCTAGCCGCACCGGGGAGCTGTTTTTT | TRBJ2-2 | TRBV20-1 | . | 11 | .
CASSDPRDFGETQYF | TGCGCCAGCAGTGACCCACGGGACTTCGGAGAGACCCAGTACTTC | TRBJ2-5 | TRBV10-1 | . | 15 | .
CASSLSGAGRSDTQYF | TGTGCCAGCAGCTTATCGGGAGCGGGGAGATCCGATACGCAGTATTTT | TRBJ2-3 | TRBV7-8 | TRBD2 | 16 | .
CAISDPGRGGSGYTF | TGTGCCATCAGTGACCCCGGGCGGGGGGGAAGTGGCTACACCTTC | TRBJ1-2 | TRBV10-3 | . | 15 | .
CASSLTSGNNEQFF | TGCGCCAGCAGCTTGACTAGCGGGAACAATGAGCAGTTCTTC | TRBJ2-1 | TRBV5-1 | TRBD2 | 14 | .
CASKDRGQETQYF | TGTGCCAGTAAAGACAGGGGGCAAGAGACCCAGTACTTC | TRBJ2-5 | TRBV19 | TRBD1 | 13 | .
CASSLSQGHGELFF | TGTGCCAGCAGCTTGAGCCAGGGTCACGGGGAGCTGTTTTTT | TRBJ2-2 | TRBV28 | . | 14 | few
CASSTGGRNEQFF | TGTGCCAGTAGCACAGGGGGCCGCAATGAGCAGTTCTTC | TRBJ2-1 | TRBV19 | TRBD1 | 13 | few
CASSSPQGTQYF | TGTGCCAGCAGTTCCCCCCAGGGGACCCAGTACTTC | TRBJ2-5 | TRBV28 | . | 12 | once
CSVDPSGGAREQFF | TGCAGCGTTGACCCTAGCGGGGGGGCCCGTGAGCAGTTCTTC | TRBJ2-1 | TRBV29-1 | TRBD2 | 14 | .
CASSEPGLAQETQYF | TGTGCCAGCAGTGAACCGGGACTAGCGCAAGAGACCCAGTACTTC | TRBJ2-5 | TRBV6-1 | TRBD2 | 15 | few
CASSQSGGVTDTQYF | TGTGCCAGCAGCCAGAGCGGGGGAGTCACAGATACGCAGTATTTT | TRBJ2-3 | TRBV3-1/TRBV3-2 | TRBD2 | 15 | .
CATSRVLAGGPRTQYF | TGTGCCACCAGCAGAGTACTAGCGGGGGGGCCAAGGACCCAGTACTTC | TRBJ2-5 | TRBV15 | TRBD2 | 16 | .
CASSLEGGPRAVNGYTF | TGTGCCAGCAGCTTGGAGGGAGGGCCCCGCGCAGTGAATGGCTACACCTTC | TRBJ1-2 | TRBV5-5 | . | 17 | .
CASSPQGLGYTF | TGTGCCAGCAGCCCCCAGGGTTTAGGCTACACCTTC | TRBJ1-2 | TRBV11-2 | . | 12 | .
CASSFPAGLEDTQYF | TGCGCCAGCAGCTTTCCAGCGGGGTTGGAGGATACGCAGTATTTT | TRBJ2-3 | TRBV5-1 | TRBD2 | 15 | .
CASRDQGVGQPQHF | TGTGCCAGTAGGGATCAGGGGGTCGGTCAGCCCCAGCATTTT | TRBJ1-5 | TRBV19 | TRBD1 | 14 | .
CASSQSGTSGIRSLTDTQYF | TGTGCCAGCAGCCAATCCGGGACTAGCGGAATCCGGTCCCTCACAGATACGCAGTATTTT | TRBJ2-3 | TRBV14 | TRBD2 | 20 | .
CASSLVGLKGDEQFF | TGTGCCAGCAGCTTAGTGGGGCTCAAAGGGGATGAGCAGTTCTTC | TRBJ2-1 | TRBV7-2 | . | 15 | few
CAISESGQGQTEAFF | TGTGCCATCAGTGAGTCTGGACAGGGTCAGACTGAAGCTTTCTTT | TRBJ1-1 | TRBV10-3 | TRBD1 | 15 | .
CASSKRGSGEEYFYNQPQHF | TGTGCCAGCAGTAAACGGGGGTCGGGGGAAGAGTATTTCTACAATCAGCCCCAGCATTTT | TRBJ1-5 | TRBV28 | . | 20 | .
CASSPSRRNQPQHF | TGCGCCAGCAGCCCATCCAGGCGCAATCAGCCCCAGCATTTT | TRBJ1-5 | TRBV4-1 | . | 14 | .